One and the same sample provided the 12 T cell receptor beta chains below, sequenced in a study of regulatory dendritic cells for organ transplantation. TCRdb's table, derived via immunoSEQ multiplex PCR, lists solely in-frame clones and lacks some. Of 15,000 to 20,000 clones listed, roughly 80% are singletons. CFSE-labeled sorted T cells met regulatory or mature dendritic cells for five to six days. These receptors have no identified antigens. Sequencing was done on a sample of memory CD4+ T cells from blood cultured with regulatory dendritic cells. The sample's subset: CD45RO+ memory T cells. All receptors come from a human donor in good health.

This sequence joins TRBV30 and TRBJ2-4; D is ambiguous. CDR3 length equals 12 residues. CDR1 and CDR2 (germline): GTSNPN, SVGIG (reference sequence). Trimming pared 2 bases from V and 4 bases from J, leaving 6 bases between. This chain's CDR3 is CAWSLGKNIQYF. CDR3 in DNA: TGTGCCTGGAGTTTGGGGAAAAACATTCAGTACTTC.

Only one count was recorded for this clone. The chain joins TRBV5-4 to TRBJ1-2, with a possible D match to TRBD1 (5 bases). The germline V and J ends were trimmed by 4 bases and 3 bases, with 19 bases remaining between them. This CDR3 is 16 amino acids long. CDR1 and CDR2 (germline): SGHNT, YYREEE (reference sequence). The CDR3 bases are TGTGCCAGCAGCAAACCCGGGACTAGGATGGACTATGGCTACACCTTC. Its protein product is CASSKPGTRMDYGYTF. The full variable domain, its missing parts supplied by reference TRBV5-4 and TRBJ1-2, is ETGVTQSPTHLIKTRGQQVTLRCSSQSGHNTVSWYQQALGQGPQFIFQYYREEENGRGNFPPRFSGLQFPNYSSELNVNALELDDSALYLCASSKPGTRMDYGYTFGSGTRLTVV.

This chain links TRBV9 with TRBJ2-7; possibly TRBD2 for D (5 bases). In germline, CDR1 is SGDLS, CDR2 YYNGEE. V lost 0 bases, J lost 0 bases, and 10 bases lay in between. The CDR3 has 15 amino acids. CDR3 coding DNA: TGTGCCAGCAGCGTAGCGGCTAGCAGCTCCTACGAGCAGTACTTC. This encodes CASSVAASSSYEQYF.

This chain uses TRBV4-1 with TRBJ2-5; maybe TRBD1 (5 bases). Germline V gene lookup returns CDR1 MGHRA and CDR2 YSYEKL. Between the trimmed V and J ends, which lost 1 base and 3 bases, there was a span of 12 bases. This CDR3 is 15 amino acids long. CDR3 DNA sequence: TGCGCCAGCAGCCAAGTCAAGAAGGGGAAAGAGACCCAGTACTTC. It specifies CASSQVKKGKETQYF.

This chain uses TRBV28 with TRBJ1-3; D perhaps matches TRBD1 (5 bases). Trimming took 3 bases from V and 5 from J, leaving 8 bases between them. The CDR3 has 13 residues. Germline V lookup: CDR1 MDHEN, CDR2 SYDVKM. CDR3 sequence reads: CASSLDTRNTIYF. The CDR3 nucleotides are TGTGCCAGCAGTTTGGACACCCGAAACACCATATATTTT.

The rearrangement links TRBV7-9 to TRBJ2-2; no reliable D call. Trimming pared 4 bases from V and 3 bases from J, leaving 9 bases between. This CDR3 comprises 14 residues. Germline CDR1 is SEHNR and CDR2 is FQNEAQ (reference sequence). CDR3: CASSSSTDTGELFF. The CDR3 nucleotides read TGTGCCAGCAGCTCCAGCACTGACACCGGGGAGCTGTTTTTT.

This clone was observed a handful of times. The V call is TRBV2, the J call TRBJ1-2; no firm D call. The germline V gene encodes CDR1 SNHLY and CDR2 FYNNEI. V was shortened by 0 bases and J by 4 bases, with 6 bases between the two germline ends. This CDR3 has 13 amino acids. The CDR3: CASSEANGYGYTF. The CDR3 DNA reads TGTGCCAGCAGTGAAGCGAATGGCTATGGCTACACCTTC. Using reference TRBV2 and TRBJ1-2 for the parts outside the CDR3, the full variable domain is EPEVTQTPSHQVTQMGQEVILRCVPISNHLYFYWYRQILGQKVEFLVSFYNNEISEKSEIFDDQFSVERPDGSNFTLKIRSTKLEDSAMYFCASSEANGYGYTFGSGTRLTVV.

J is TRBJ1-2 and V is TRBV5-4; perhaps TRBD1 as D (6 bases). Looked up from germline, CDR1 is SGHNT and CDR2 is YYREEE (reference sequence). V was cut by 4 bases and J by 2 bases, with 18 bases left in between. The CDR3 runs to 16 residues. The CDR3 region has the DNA TGTGCCAGCAGCCCGGGTCGGGGGGCAGTGAACTATGGCTACACCTTC. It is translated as CASSPGRGAVNYGYTF. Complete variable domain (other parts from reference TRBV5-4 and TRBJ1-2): ETGVTQSPTHLIKTRGQQVTLRCSSQSGHNTVSWYQQALGQGPQFIFQYYREEENGRGNFPPRFSGLQFPNYSSELNVNALELDDSALYLCASSPGRGAVNYGYTFGSGTRLTVV.

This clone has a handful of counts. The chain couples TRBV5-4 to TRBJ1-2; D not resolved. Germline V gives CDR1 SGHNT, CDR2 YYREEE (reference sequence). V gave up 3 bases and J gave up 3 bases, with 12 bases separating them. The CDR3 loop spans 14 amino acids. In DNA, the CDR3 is TGTGCCAGCAGCTCCGGGAGCCGCGACTATGGCTACACCTTC. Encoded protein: CASSSGSRDYGYTF.

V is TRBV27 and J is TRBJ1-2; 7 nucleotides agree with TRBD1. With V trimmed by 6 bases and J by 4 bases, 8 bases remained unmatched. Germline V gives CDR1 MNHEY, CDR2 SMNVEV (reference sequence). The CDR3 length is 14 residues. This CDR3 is CASSYQTGIYGYTF. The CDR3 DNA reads TGTGCCAGCAGCTACCAGACAGGGATCTATGGCTACACCTTC.

The CDR3 region has the DNA TGTGCCAGCAGTACTCAGCAGGGTCAGCCCCAGCATTTT. This encodes CASSTQQGQPQHF. This chain connects TRBV6-6 to TRBJ1-5, with a weak D call TRBD1 (5 bases). CDR1 is MNHNY, CDR2 SVGAGI, per germline (reference sequence). V lost 5 bases and J lost 6, with 11 bases in between. There are 13 residues in the CDR3.

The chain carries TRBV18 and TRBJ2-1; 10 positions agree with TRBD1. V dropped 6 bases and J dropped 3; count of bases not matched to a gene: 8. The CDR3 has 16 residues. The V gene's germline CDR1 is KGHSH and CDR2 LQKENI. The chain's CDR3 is CASSRQGANYYNEQFF. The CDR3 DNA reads TGTGCCAGCTCTCGACAGGGGGCCAACTACTACAATGAGCAGTTCTTC.